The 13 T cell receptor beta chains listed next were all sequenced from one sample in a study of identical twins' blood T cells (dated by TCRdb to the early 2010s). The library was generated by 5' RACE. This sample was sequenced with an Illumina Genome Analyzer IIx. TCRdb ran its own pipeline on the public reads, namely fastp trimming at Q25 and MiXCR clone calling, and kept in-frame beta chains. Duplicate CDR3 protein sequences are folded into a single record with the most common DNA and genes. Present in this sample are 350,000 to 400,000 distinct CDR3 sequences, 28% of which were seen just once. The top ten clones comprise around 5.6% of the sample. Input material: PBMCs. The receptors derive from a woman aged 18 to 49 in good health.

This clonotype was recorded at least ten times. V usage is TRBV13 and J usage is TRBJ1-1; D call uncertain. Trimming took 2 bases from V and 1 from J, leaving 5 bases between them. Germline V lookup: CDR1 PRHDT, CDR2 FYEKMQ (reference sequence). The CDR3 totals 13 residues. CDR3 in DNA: TGTGCCAGCAGCTTACCCCAGAACACTGAAGCTTTCTTT. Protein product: CASSLPQNTEAFF. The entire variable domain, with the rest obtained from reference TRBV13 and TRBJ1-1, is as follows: AAGVIQSPRHLIKEKRETATLKCYPIPRHDTVYWYQQGPGQDPQFLISFYEKMQSDKGSIPDRFSAQQFSDYHSELNMSSLELGDSALYFCASSLPQNTEAFFGQGTRLTVV.

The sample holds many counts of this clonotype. The CDR3 DNA reads TGTGCCAGCAGCCAAGATAGGGCAGACTCCTACAATGAGCAGTTCTTC. Its protein is CASSQDRADSYNEQFF. The rearrangement links TRBV14 to TRBJ2-1; no clear D gene. Germline CDR1 SGHDN, CDR2 FVKESK. The CDR3 runs to 16 residues. The V gene lost 0 bases and the J gene lost 0 bases, with 9 bases spanning the gap.

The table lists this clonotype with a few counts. The CDR3 loop reads CSVPGKEGDTQYF. CDR3 sequence (DNA): TGCAGCGTTCCGGGGAAGGAGGGAGATACGCAGTATTTT. V usage is TRBV29-1 and J usage is TRBJ2-3; weak D call: TRBD2 (6 bases). V lost 5 bases to trimming and J lost 5 bases, with 14 bases between them. Germline-derived CDR1 and CDR2 are SQVTM and ANQGSEA. There are 13 residues in the CDR3.

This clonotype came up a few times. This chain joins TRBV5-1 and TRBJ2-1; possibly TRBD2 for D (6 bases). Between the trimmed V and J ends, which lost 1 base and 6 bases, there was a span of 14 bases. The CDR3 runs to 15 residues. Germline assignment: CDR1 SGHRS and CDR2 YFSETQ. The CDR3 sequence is CASSLSSAGLNEQFF. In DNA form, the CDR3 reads TGCGCCAGCAGCTTGAGTTCAGCGGGCCTCAATGAGCAGTTCTTC.

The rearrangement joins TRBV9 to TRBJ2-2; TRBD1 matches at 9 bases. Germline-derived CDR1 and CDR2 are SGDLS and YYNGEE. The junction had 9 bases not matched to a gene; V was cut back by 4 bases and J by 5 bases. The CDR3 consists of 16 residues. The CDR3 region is CASSSRDRVRTGELFF. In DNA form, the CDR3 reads TGTGCCAGCAGCTCCCGGGACAGGGTGAGAACCGGGGAGCTGTTTTTT.

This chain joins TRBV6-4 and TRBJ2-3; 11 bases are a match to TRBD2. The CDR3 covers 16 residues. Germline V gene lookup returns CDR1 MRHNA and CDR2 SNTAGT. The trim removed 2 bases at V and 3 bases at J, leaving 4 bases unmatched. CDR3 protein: CASSDRASGGTDTQYF. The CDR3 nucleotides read TGTGCCAGCAGTGACCGGGCTAGCGGGGGGACAGATACGCAGTATTTT.

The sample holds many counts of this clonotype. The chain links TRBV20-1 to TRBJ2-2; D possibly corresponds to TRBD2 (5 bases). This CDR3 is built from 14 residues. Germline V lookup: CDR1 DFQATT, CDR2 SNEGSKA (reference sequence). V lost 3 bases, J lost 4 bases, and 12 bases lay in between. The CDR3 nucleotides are TGCAGTGCTAGTAGGGCGGGCGGCACCGGGGAGCTGTTTTTT. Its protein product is CSASRAGGTGELFF.

The chain's CDR3 is CASSCLSRGPSYGYTF. CDR3 in DNA: TGTGCCAGCAGTTGCTTGTCCCGGGGACCGTCCTATGGCTACACCTTC. The rearrangement links TRBV6-6 to TRBJ1-2; maybe TRBD1 (5 bases). Germline CDR1 and CDR2: MNHNY and SVGAGI (reference sequence). This CDR3 is built from 16 residues. V was shortened by 4 bases and J by 4 bases, with 19 bases between the two germline ends.

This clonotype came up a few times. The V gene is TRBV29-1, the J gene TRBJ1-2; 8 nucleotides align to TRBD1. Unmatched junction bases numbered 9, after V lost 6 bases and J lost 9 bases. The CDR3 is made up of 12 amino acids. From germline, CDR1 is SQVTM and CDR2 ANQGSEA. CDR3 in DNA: TGCAGCGTGACGGACAGGGTGGATAGCTACACCTTC. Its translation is CSVTDRVDSYTF.

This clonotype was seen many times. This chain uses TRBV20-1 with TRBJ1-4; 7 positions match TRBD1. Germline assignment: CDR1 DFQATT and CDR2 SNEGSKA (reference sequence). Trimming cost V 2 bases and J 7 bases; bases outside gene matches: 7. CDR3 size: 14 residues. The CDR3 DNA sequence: TGCAGTGCTAGACAACAGGGGTTTGTTGAAAAACTGTTTTTT. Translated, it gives CSARQQGFVEKLFF.

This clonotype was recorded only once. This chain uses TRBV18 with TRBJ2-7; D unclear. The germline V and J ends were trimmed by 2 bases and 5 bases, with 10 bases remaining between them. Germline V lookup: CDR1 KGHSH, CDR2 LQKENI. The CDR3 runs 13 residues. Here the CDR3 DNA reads TGTGCCAGCTCACCAGGTCCTAGGAACGAGCAGTACTTC. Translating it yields CASSPGPRNEQYF.

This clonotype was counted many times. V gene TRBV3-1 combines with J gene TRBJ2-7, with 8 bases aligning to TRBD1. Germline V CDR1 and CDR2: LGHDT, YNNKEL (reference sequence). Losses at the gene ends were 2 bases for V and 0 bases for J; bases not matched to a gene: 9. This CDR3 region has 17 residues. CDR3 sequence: CASSQLFRDRSSYEQYF. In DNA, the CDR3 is TGTGCCAGCAGCCAACTCTTCCGGGACAGGAGCTCCTACGAGCAGTACTTC.

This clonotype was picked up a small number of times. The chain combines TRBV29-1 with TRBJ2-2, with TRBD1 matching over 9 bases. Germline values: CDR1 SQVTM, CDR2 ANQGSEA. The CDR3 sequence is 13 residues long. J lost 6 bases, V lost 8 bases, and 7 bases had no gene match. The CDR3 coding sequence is TGCAGCACGGGACAGGGAGGGTCCGGGGAGCTGTTTTTT. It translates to CSTGQGGSGELFF.